This paragraph reports one T cell receptor beta chain. This entry is derived from a study of blood T cell repertoires in COVID-19. Study-level background: COVID-19 samples, acute and convalescent, were from the United States, Italy and Spain. T cells, B-cell-depleted T cells, or PBMCs supplied cDNA or gDNA.

V lost 1 base and J lost 5; bases outside the gene matches: 1. This CDR3 has 13 amino acids. Germline CDR1 SEHNR, CDR2 FQNEAQ (reference sequence). Source study methods: Researchers report that nucleated cell counts were estimated from reference gene primer amplification. Here immunoSEQ multiplex PCR was the method, and the copy in TCRdb shows in-frame clones only, minus some. From that table come the V and J calls and clone size; the DNA was used to work out D and trimming. The data hold some 150,000 clones, with approximately 84% observed a single time. The gene calls are TRBV7-9 and TRBJ1-2, with 7 nucleotides matching TRBD1. This sequence was found in a man aged 35-49 years who had recovered from COVID-19. Sequenced input: peripheral blood. CDR3 DNA sequence: TGTGCCAGCAGCTTAGGGACAGGTTATGGCTACACCTTC. Protein product: CASSLGTGYGYTF.